This T cell receptor (beta chain) was identified in a study of T cell repertoires in cytomegalovirus infection. Study outcomes and limitations: It was HLA-C-restricted CMV-specific TCR beta clonotypes that dominated the response ex vivo.

Via MiXCR, TCRdb re-called the reads, giving one row per CDR3 protein. Here the sample spans around 340,000 distinct CDR3 sequences, 29% being singletons. Comments on this clonotype: Antigen specificity is unknown.

This receptor was identified in a human donor in good health (CMV status not recorded). Some clones in this sample may be carry-over from other donors' samples. The sequences come from cultured PBMCs, collected from culture after CMV antigen stimulation.

The CDR3 region has the DNA TGTGCCAGCAGCTTAGATGGTGAGCAGCCCCAGCATTTT. Translated: CASSLDGEQPQHF. The V call is TRBV7-4, the J call TRBJ1-5; D unresolved. V lost 1 base and J lost 7, with 8 bases in between. The CDR3 runs to 13 residues. Germline CDR1 is SGHVT and CDR2 is SQSDAQ.